This section outlines one TCR beta chain sequence together with its context. What it binds is not known. The data were obtained in a study of cytomegalovirus exposure and HLA in healthy donors. About the study: There were 88 million or so unique TCRs (from HLA-typed donors) in an early data release. Study-level findings and limits: Most TCR sequences proved rare, with some public TCRs found in many donors. Reportedly, HLA-A and HLA-B alleles of most subjects were accurately predicted from TCR beta. Upon later analysis, HLA-associated TCR beta chains proved more clonally expanded than other, equally common chains.

PCR primers comprised 60 Vbeta and 13 Jbeta primers. Here immunoSEQ multiplex PCR was the method, and the copy in TCRdb shows in-frame clones only, minus some. In the table there are around 110,000 clones, over 70% of which are singletons. The TCR comes from a female donor in good health and CMV-seronegative. Sequencing was performed on PBMCs.

The CDR3 is CASSFQANTGELFF. The CDR3 nucleotides read TGCGCCAGCAGCTTCCAAGCAAACACCGGGGAGCTGTTTTTT. The chain carries TRBV5-1 and TRBJ2-2, with D hard to call. The CDR3 sequence is 14 residues long. V lost 2 bases and J 2 bases, leaving 7 bases between the germline ends. The V gene's germline CDR1 is SGHRS and CDR2 YFSETQ.